The clone carrying this T cell receptor beta chain was counted only a few times. There are 15 residues in the CDR3. CDR1 is SGHAT, CDR2 FQDESV, per germline (reference sequence). V was trimmed by 1 base and J by 5 bases, leaving 14 bases between them. RNA was isolated and reverse transcribed to cDNA, the sequencing template. Generated by immunoSEQ multiplex PCR, the TCRdb table keeps only in-frame clones and is missing some. This sample has about 270,000 clones, with 45% to 70% found just once. The data are from a study of CD8+ T cells in alopecia areata. Treatment defined: oral pan-JAK inhibitor, 5-10 mg twice daily. The study team obtained lesional scalp punch biopsies and peripheral blood from alopecia areata patients.

The sequence was obtained from a human donor with alopecia areata. Material: CD4+ T cells sorted from blood, obtained around week 53, from a patient treated with tofacitinib. J is TRBJ2-5 and V is TRBV11-1; tentative D call: TRBD1 (6 bases). The CDR3: CASSLVGGRKETQYF. The CDR3 DNA is TGTGCCAGCAGCTTAGTAGGGGGTCGGAAGGAGACCCAGTACTTC.